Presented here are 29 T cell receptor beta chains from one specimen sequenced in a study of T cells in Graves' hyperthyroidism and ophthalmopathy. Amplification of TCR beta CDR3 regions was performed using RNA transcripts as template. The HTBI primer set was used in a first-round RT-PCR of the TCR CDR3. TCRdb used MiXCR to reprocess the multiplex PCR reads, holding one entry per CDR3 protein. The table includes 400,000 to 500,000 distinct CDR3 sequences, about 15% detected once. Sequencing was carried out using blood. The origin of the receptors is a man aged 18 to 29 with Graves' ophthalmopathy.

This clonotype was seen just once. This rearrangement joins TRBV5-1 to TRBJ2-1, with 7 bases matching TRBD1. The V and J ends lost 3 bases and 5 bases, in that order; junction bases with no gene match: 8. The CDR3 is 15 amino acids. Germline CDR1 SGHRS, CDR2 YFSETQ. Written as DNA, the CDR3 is TGCGCCAGCAGCTCCGACAGGGACCGCGACAATGAGCAGTTCTTC. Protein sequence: CASSSDRDRDNEQFF.

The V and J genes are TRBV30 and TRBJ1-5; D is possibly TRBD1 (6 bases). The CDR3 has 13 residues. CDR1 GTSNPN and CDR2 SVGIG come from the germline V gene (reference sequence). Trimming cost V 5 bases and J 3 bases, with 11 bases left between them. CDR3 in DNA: TGTGCCTGGTCAGCAGGGGTCAATCAGCCCCAGCATTTT. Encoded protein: CAWSAGVNQPQHF.

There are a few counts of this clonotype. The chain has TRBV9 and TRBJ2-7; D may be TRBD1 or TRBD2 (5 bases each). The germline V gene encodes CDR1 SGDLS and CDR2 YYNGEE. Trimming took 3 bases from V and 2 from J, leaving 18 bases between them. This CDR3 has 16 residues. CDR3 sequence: CASSGPGFEGTYEQYF. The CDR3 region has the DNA TGTGCCAGCAGCGGCCCTGGATTTGAGGGGACCTACGAGCAGTACTTC.

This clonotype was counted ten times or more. The CDR3 DNA reads as TGTGCCAGCAGTTTTGGTGGGGCCAACAATGAGCAGTTCTTC. This translates into CASSFGGANNEQFF. V and J are TRBV12-3 or TRBV12-4 and TRBJ2-1, with a tentative D call TRBD1 (5 bases). Trimming took 3 bases from V and 5 from J, leaving 11 bases between them. The CDR3 extends over 14 amino acids.

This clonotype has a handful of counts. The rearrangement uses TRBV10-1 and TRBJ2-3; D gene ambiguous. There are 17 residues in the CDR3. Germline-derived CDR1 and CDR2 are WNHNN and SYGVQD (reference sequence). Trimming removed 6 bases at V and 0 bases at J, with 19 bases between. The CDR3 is CASSEHLTGQSTDTQYF. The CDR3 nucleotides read TGCGCCAGCAGCGAGCATCTGACTGGGCAAAGCACAGATACGCAGTATTTT.

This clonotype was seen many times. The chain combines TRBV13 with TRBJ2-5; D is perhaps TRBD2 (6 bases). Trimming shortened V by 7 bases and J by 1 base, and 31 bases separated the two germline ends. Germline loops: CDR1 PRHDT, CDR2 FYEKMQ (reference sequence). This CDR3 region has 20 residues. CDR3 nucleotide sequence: TGTGCCAGCACCCTCCTGGCGTGGCGGGGTTTGATCAATGGCCAAGAGACCCAGTACTTC. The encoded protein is CASTLLAWRGLINGQETQYF.

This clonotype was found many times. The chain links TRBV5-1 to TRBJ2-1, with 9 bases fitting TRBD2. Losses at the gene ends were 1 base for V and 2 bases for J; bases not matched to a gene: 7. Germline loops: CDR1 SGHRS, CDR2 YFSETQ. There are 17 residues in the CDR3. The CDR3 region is CASSLWGTSRAYNEQFF. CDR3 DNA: TGCGCCAGCAGCTTGTGGGGGACTAGCAGAGCCTACAATGAGCAGTTCTTC. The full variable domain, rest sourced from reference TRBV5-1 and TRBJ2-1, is KAGVTQTPRYLIKTRGQQVTLSCSPISGHRSVSWYQQTPGQGLQFLFEYFSETQRNKGNFPGRFSGRQFSNSRSEMNVSTLELGDSALYLCASSLWGTSRAYNEQFFGPGTRLTVL.

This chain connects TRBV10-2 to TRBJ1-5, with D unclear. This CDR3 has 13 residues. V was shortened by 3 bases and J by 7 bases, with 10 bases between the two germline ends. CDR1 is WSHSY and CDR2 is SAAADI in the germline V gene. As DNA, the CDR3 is TGCGCCAGCAGTGACTCAGCGTTCCAGCCCCAGCATTTT. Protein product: CASSDSAFQPQHF.

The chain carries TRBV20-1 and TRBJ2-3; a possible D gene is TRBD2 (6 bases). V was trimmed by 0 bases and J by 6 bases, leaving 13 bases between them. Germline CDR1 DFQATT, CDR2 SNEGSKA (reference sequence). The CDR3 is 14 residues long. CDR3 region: CSARERLARDTQYF. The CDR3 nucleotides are TGCAGTGCTAGAGAACGGCTAGCGAGGGATACGCAGTATTTT.

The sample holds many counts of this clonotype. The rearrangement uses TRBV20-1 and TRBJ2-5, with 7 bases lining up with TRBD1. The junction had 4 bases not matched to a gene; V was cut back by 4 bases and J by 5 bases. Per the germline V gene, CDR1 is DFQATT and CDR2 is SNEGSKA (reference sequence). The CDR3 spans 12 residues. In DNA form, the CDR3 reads TGCAGTGCTATGACAGGGTTTGAGACCCAGTACTTC. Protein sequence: CSAMTGFETQYF.

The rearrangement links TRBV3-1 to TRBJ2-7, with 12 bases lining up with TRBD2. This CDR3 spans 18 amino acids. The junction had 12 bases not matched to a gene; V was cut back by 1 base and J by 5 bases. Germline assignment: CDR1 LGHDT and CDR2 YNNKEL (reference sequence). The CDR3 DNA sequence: TGTGCCAGCAGCCAAGGGGCAGGACTAGCGGGGACTGCCCACGAGCAGTACTTC. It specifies CASSQGAGLAGTAHEQYF.

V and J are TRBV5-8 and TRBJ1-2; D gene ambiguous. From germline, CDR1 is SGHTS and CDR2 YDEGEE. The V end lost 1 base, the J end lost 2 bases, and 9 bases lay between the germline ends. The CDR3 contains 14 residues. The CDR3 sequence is CASSLLSENYGYTF. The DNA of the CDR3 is TGTGCCAGCAGCTTGCTGTCTGAAAACTATGGCTACACCTTC.

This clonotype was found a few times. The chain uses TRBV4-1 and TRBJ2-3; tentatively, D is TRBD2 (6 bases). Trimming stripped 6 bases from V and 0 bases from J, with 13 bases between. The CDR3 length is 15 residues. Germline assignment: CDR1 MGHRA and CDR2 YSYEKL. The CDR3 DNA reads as TGCGCCAGCAGATGGGACTTCCCTAGCACAGATACGCAGTATTTT. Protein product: CASRWDFPSTDTQYF.

The CDR3 region is CATAPGGYSNQPQHF. Here the CDR3 DNA reads TGTGCCACCGCCCCAGGGGGGTATAGCAATCAGCCCCAGCATTTT. V is TRBV28 and J is TRBJ1-5, with 7 bases matching TRBD1. The V gene's germline CDR1 is MDHEN and CDR2 SYDVKM. J was trimmed by 0 bases and V by 10 bases; bases with no gene match: 9. The CDR3 loop spans 15 amino acids. Full variable domain (outside the CDR3, taken from reference TRBV28 and TRBJ1-5): DVKVTQSSRYLVKRTGEKVFLECVQDMDHENMFWYRQDPGLGLRLIYFSYDVKMKEKGDIPEGYSVSREKKERFSLILESASTNQTSMYLCATAPGGYSNQPQHFGDGTRLSIL.

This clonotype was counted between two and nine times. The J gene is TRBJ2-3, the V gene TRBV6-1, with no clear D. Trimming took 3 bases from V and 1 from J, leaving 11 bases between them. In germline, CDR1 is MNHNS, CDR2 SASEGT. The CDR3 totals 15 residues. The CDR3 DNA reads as TGTGCCAGCAGTGACTGGACGGACCGCACAGATACGCAGTATTTT. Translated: CASSDWTDRTDTQYF.

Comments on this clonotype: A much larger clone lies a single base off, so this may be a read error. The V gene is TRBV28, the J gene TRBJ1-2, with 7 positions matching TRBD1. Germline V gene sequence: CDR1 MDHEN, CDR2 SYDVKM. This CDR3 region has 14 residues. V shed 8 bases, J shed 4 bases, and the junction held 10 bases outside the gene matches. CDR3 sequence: CASRTRQGSYGYTF. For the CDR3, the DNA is TGTGCCAGCCGTACTCGACAGGGTAGCTATGGCTACACCTTC.

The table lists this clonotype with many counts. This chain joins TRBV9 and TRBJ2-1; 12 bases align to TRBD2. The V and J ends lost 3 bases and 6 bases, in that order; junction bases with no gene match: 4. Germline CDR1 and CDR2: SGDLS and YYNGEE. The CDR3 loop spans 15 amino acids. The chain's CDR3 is CASSASGGAVNEQFF. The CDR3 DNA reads TGTGCCAGCAGCGCTAGCGGGGGGGCGGTCAATGAGCAGTTCTTC.

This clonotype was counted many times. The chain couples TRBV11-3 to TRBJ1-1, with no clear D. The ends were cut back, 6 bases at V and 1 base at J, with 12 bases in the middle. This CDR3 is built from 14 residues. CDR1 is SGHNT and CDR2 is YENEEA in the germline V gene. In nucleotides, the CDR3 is TGTGCCAGCAGGGGCCTGACAACGAACACTGAAGCTTTCTTT. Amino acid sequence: CASRGLTTNTEAFF.

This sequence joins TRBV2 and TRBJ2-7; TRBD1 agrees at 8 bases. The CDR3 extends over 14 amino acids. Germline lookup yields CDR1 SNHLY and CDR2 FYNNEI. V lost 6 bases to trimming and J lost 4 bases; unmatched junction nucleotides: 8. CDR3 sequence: CASRTTGGRYEQYF. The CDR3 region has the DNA TGTGCCAGCAGGACCACAGGGGGTCGTTACGAGCAGTACTTC.

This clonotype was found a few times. CDR3 residues: CASSSNLAGHYNEQFF. DNA of the CDR3: TGTGCCAGCAGTTCGAACCTAGCGGGGCACTACAATGAGCAGTTCTTC. V gene TRBV28 combines with J gene TRBJ2-1, with 9 bases lining up with TRBD2. The CDR3 extends over 16 amino acids. Trimming at V came to 4 bases and at J to 3 bases, leaving 7 bases not matched to a gene. Looked up from germline, CDR1 is MDHEN and CDR2 is SYDVKM.

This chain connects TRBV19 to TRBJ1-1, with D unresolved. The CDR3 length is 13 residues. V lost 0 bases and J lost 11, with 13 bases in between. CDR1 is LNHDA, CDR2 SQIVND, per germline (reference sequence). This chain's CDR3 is CASSIDGASLAFF. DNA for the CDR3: TGTGCCAGTAGTATAGATGGAGCATCCCTGGCTTTCTTT.

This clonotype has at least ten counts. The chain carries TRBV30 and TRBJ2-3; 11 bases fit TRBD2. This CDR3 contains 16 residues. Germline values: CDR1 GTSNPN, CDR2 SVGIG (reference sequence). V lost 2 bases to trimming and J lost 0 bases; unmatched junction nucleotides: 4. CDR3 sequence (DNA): TGTGCCTGGAGTATGAGACTAGCGGGGAGCACAGATACGCAGTATTTT. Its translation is CAWSMRLAGSTDTQYF.

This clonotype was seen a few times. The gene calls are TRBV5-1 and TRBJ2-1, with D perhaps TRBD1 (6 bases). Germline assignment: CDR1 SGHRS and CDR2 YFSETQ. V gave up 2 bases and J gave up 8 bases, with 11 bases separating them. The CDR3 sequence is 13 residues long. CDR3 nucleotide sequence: TGCGCCAGCAGCTTCGAACAGGGACATGAGCAGTTCTTC. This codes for CASSFEQGHEQFF.

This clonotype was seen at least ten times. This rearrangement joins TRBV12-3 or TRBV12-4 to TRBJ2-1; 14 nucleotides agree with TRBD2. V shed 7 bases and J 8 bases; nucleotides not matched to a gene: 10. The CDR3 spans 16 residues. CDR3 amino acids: CASTALTSGGAYEQFF. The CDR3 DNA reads TGTGCCAGCACCGCGCTGACTAGCGGGGGGGCTTATGAGCAGTTCTTC.

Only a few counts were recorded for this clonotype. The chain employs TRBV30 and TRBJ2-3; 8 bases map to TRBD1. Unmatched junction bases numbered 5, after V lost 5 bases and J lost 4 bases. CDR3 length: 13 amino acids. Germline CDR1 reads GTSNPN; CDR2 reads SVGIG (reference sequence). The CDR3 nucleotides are TGTGCCTGGGTACAGGGGGGCGCAGATACGCAGTATTTT. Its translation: CAWVQGGADTQYF.

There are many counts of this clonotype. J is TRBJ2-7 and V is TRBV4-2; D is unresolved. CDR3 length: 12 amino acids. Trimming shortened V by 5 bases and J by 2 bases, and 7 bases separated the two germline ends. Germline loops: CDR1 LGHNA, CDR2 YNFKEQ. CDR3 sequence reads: CASSEYTYEQYF. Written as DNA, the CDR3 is TGTGCCAGCAGCGAGTACACCTACGAGCAGTACTTC.

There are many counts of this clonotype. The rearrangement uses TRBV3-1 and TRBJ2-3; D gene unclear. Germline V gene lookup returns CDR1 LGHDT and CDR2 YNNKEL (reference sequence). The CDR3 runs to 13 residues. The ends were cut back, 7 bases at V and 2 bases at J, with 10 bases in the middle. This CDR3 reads CASISTDTDTQYF. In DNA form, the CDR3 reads TGTGCCAGCATTAGTACGGACACAGATACGCAGTATTTT.

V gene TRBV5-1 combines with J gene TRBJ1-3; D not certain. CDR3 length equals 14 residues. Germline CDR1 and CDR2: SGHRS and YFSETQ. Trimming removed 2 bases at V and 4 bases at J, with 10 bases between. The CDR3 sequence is CASSFGGVGNTIYF. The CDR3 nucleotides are TGCGCCAGCAGCTTTGGTGGGGTCGGAAACACCATATATTTT.

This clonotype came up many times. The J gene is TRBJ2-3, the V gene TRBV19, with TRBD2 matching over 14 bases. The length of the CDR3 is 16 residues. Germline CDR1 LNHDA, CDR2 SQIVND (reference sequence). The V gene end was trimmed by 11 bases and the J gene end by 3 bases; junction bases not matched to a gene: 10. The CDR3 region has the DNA TGTGCCCGCAGACCGGGACTAGCGGGAGTTACAGATACGCAGTATTTT. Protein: CARRPGLAGVTDTQYF.